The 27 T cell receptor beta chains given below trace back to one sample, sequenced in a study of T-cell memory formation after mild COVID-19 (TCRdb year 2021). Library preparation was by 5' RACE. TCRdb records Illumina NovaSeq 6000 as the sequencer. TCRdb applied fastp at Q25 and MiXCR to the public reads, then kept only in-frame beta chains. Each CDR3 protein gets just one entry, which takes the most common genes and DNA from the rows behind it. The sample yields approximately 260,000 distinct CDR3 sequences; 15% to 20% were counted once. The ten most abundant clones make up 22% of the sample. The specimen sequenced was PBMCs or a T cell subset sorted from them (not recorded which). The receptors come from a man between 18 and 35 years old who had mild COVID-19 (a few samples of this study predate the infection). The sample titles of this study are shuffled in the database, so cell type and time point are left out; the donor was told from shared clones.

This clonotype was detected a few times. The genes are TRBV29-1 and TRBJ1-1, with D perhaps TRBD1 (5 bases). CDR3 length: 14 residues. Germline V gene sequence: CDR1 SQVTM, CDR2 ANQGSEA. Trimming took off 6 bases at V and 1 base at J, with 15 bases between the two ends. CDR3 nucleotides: TGCAGCGTCCAAAAGACAGTCCCGAACACTGAAGCTTTCTTT. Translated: CSVQKTVPNTEAFF.

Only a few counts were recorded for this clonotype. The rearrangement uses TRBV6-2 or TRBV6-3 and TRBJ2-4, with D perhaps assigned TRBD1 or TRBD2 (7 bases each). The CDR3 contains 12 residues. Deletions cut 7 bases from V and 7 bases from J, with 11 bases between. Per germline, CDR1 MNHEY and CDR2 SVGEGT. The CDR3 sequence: CASTQGGNIQYF. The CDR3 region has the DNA TGTGCCAGCACCCAGGGGGGGAACATTCAGTACTTC.

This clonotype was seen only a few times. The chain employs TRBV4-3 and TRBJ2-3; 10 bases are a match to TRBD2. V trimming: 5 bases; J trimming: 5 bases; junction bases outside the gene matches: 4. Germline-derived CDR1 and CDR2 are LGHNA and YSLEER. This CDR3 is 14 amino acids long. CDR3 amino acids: CASSYSGGIDTQYF. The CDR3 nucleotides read TGCGCCAGCAGCTATAGCGGGGGGATAGATACGCAGTATTTT.

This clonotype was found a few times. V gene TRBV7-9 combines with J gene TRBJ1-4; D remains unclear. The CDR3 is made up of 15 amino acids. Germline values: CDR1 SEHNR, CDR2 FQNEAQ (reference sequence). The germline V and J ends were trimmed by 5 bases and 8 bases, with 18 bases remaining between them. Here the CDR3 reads CASSIGPVMGEKLFF. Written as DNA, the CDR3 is TGTGCCAGCAGCATCGGACCGGTAATGGGAGAAAAACTGTTTTTT.

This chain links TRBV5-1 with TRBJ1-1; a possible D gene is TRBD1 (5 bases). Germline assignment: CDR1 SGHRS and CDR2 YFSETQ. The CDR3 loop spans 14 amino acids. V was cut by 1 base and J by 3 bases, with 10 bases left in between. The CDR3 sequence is CASSLRGGDTEAFF. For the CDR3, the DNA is TGCGCCAGCAGCTTGCGGGGAGGGGACACTGAAGCTTTCTTT.

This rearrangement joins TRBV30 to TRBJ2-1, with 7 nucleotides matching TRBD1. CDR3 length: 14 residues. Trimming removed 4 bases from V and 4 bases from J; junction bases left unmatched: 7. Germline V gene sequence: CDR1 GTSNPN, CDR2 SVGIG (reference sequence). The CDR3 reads CAWKGQKNYNEQFF. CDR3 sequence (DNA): TGTGCCTGGAAGGGACAGAAGAATTACAATGAGCAGTTCTTC.

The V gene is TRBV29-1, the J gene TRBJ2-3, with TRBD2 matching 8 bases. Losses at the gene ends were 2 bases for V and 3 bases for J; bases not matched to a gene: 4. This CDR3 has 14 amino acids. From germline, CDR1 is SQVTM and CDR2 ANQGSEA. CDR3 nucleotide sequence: TGCAGCGTTGAAAGGCCTAGCGGGACAGATACGCAGTATTTT. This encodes CSVERPSGTDTQYF.

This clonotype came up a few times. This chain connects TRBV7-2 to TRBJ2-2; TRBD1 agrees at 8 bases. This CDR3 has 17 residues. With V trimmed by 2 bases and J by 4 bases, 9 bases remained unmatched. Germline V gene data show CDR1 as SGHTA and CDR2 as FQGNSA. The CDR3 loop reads CASSLNPGGVTTGELFF. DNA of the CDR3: TGTGCCAGCAGCTTAAACCCAGGGGGCGTGACCACCGGGGAGCTGTTTTTT.

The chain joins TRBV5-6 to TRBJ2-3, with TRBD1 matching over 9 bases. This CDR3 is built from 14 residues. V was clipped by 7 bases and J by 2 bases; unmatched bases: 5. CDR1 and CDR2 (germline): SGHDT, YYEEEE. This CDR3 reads CASGGDRDTDTQYF. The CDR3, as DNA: TGTGCCAGCGGGGGGGACAGGGACACAGATACGCAGTATTTT.

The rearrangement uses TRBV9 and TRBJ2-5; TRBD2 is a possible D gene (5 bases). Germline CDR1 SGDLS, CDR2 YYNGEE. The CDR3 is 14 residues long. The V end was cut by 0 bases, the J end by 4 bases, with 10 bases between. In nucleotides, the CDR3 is TGTGCCAGCAGCGTAGGCACTAGAATAGAGACCCAGTACTTC. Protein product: CASSVGTRIETQYF. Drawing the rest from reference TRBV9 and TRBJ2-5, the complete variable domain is DSGVTQTPKHLITATGQRVTLRCSPRSGDLSVYWYQQSLDQGLQFLIQYYNGEERAKGNILERFSAQQFPDLHSELNLSSLELGDSALYFCASSVGTRIETQYFGPGTRLLVL.

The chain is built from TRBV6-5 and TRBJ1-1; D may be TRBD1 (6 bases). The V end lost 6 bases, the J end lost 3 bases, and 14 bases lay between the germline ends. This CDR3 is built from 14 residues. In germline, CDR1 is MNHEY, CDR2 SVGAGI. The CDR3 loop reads CASSQGNFYTEAFF. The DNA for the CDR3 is TGTGCCAGCAGCCAGGGGAATTTCTACACTGAAGCTTTCTTT.

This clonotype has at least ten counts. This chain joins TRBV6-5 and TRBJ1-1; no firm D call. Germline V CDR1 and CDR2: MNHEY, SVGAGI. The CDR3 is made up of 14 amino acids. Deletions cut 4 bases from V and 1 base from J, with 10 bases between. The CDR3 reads CASSSNRRNTEAFF. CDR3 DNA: TGTGCCAGCAGTTCCAACCGTAGGAACACTGAAGCTTTCTTT.

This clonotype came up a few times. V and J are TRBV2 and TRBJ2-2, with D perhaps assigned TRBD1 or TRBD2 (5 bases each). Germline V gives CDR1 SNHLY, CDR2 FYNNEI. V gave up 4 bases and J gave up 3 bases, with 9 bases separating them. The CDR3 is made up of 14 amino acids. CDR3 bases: TGTGCCAGCAGTGTACAGGAGGACACCGGGGAGCTGTTTTTT. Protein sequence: CASSVQEDTGELFF.

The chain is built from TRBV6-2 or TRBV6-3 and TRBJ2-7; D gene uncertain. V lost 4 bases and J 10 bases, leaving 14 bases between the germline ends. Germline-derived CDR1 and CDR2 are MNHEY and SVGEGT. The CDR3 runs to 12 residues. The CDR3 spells CASSSLIEVQYF. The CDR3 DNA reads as TGTGCCAGCAGTTCCCTTATTGAGGTACAGTACTTC.

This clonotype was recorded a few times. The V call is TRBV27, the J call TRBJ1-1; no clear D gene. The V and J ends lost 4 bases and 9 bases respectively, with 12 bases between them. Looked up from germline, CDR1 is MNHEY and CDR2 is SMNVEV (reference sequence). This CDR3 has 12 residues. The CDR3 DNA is TGTGCCAGCAGTTCCCCGACTAGAAAAGCTTTCTTT. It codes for CASSSPTRKAFF.

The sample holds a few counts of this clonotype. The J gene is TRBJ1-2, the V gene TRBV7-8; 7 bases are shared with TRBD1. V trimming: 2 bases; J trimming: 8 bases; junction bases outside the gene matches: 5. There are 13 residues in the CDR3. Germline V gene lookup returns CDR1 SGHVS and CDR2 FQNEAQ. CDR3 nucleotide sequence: TGTGCCAGCAGCTTACAGACAGGGTTGGGCTACACCTTC. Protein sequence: CASSLQTGLGYTF.

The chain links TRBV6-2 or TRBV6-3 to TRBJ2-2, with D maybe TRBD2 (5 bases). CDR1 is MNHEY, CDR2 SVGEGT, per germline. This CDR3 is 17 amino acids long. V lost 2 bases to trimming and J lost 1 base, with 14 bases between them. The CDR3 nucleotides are TGTGCCAGCAGTTACGCGGGTCTAGCAGAGAACACCGGGGAGCTGTTTTTT. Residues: CASSYAGLAENTGELFF.

The CDR3 region has the DNA TGTGCCAGCAGCTTGGACAGGGCAGGGGGTGGCGAGCAGTACTTC. This gives the protein CASSLDRAGGGEQYF. The chain links TRBV5-4 to TRBJ2-7; 7 bases align to TRBD1. The V gene end was trimmed by 0 bases and the J gene end by 6 bases; junction bases not matched to a gene: 9. Germline V gives CDR1 SGHNT, CDR2 YYREEE (reference sequence). This CDR3 has 15 amino acids.

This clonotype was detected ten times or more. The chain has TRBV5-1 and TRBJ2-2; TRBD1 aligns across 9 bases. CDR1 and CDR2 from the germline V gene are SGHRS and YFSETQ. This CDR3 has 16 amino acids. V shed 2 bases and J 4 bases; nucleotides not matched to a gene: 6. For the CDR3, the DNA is TGCGCCAGCAGCTTTACAGGGGGCGAAGGCACCGGGGAGCTGTTTTTT. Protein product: CASSFTGGEGTGELFF.

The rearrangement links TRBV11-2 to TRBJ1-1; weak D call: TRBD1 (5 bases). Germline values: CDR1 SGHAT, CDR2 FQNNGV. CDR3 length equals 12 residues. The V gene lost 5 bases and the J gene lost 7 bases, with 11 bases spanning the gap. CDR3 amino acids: CASSSRQIEAFF. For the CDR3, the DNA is TGTGCCAGCAGCAGCCGACAGATTGAAGCTTTCTTT.

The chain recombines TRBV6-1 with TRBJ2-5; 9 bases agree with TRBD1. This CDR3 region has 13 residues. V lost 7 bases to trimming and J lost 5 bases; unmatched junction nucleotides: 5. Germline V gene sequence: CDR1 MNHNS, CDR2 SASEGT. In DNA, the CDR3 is TGTGCCAGCACTACAGGGGGCGGTGAGACCCAGTACTTC. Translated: CASTTGGGETQYF.

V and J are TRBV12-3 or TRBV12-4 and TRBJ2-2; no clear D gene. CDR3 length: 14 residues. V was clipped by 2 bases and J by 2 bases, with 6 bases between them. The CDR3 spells CASSLLGNTGELFF. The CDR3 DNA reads TGTGCCAGCAGTTTATTGGGAAACACCGGGGAGCTGTTTTTT.

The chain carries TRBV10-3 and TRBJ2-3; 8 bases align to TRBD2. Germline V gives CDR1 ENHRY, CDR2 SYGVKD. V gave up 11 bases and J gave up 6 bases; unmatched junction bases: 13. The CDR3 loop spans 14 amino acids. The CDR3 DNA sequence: TGTGCCCACCGGGGGGGCCGGGCAGGGGATACGCAGTATTTT. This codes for CAHRGGRAGDTQYF.

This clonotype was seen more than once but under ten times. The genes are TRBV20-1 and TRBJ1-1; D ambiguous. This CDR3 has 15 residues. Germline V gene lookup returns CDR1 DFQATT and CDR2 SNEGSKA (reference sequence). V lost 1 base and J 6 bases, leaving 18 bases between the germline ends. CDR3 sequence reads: CSARGFMLDQPEAFF. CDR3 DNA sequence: TGCAGTGCTAGAGGCTTTATGTTGGATCAGCCTGAAGCTTTCTTT.

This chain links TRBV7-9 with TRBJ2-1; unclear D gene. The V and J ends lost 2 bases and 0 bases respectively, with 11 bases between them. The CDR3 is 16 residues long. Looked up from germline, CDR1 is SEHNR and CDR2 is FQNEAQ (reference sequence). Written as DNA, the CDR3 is TGTGCCAGCAGCTTAACCGTCCAAAGCTCCTACAATGAGCAGTTCTTC. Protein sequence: CASSLTVQSSYNEQFF.

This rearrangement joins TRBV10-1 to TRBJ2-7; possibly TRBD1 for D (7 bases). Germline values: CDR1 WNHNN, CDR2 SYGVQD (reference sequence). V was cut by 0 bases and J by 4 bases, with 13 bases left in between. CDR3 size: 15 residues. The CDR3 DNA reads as TGCGCCAGCAGTGAGTCGGAGACAGGGAGGTACGAGCAGTACTTC. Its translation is CASSESETGRYEQYF.

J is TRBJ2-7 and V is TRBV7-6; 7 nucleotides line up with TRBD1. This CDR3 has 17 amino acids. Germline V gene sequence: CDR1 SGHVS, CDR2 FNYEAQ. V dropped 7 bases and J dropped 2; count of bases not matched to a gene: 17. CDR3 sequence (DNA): TGTGCCAGCACCCTGGGGGCAAACAGGGGAGTCCCCTACGAGCAGTACTTC. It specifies CASTLGANRGVPYEQYF.